What follows describes a single T cell receptor beta chain. The antigen remains undetermined. Data came from immunoSEQ multiplex PCR; TCRdb stores just in-frame clones and leaves some out. The sample lists approximately 190,000 clones, roughly 84% occurring once. Germline V gene data show CDR1 as MRHNA and CDR2 as SNTAGT. V lost 2 bases and J 0 bases, leaving 6 bases between the germline ends. The CDR3 length is 14 residues. The data are from a study of cytomegalovirus exposure and HLA in healthy donors. Study results and caveats: The tendency of first-cohort TCR clusters to co-occur in the roughly 110 validation repertoires was the finding of a later analysis. CMV antigen specificity was confirmed in vitro for three CMV-associated chains.

The chain employs TRBV6-4 and TRBJ2-3; possible D gene TRBD2, 6 bases. This TCR derives from a man in his late teens or twenties in good health and CMV-seropositive. Input material: PBMCs. CDR3 nucleotides: TGTGCCAGCAGTGACGGGACTAGCACAGATACGCAGTATTTT. Residues: CASSDGTSTDTQYF.